A single sample gave rise to the 30 T cell receptor beta chains below, sequenced in a study of blood T cell repertoires in COVID-19. Clones were read by immunoSEQ multiplex PCR, and TCRdb kept only the in-frame ones, dropping some. Of over 250,000 clones listed, around 90% are singletons. The sample comprised PBMCs or T cells enriched from blood (not recorded which). The origin of the receptors is a woman in her 30s who had recovered from COVID-19.

The chain links TRBV7-3 to TRBJ2-1, with D possibly being TRBD2 (6 bases). The CDR3 consists of 16 residues. Per the germline V gene, CDR1 is SGHTA and CDR2 is FQGTGA. Trimming pared 5 bases from V and 3 bases from J, leaving 17 bases between. The CDR3 DNA reads as TGTGCCAGCAGCCCCCATTCAGCGGGTGGCTACAATGAGCAGTTCTTC. Residues: CASSPHSAGGYNEQFF.

This clone has a single count. The chain carries TRBV5-1 and TRBJ2-6; TRBD2 agrees at 9 bases. J was trimmed by 1 base and V by 4 bases; bases with no gene match: 9. CDR1 is SGHRS, CDR2 YFSETQ, per germline. The length of the CDR3 is 18 residues. CDR3: CASSGRFSGSSGANVLTF. The CDR3 nucleotides read TGCGCCAGCAGCGGACGCTTTAGCGGGAGTTCTGGGGCCAACGTCCTGACTTTC.

This chain connects TRBV27 to TRBJ1-2; D remains ambiguous. CDR3 size: 15 residues. Germline lookup yields CDR1 MNHEY and CDR2 SMNVEV (reference sequence). Trimming shortened V by 2 bases and J by 0 bases, and 10 bases separated the two germline ends. CDR3 protein: CASSLTGWANYGYTF. Here the CDR3 DNA reads TGTGCCAGCAGTTTAACGGGATGGGCTAACTATGGCTACACCTTC.

This clone was detected a few times. The chain is built from TRBV28 and TRBJ2-7; a weak D match, TRBD1 (7 bases). CDR1 and CDR2 from the germline V gene are MDHEN and SYDVKM. V gave up 2 bases and J gave up 1 base, with 18 bases separating them. The CDR3 sequence is 17 residues long. Written as DNA, the CDR3 is TGTGCCAGCAGTTTAAGGCGCGGGACAGTGATATCCTACGAGCAGTACTTC. Residues: CASSLRRGTVISYEQYF. The full variable domain, with the rest looked up from reference TRBV28 and TRBJ2-7, is DVKVTQSSRYLVKRTGEKVFLECVQDMDHENMFWYRQDPGLGLRLIYFSYDVKMKEKGDIPEGYSVSREKKERFSLILESASTNQTSMYLCASSLRRGTVISYEQYFGPGTRLTVT.

This rearrangement joins TRBV20-1 to TRBJ1-1; maybe TRBD1 (5 bases). Trimming stripped 2 bases from V and 8 bases from J, with 9 bases between. CDR3 length: 11 residues. CDR1 and CDR2 (germline): DFQATT, SNEGSKA (reference sequence). The CDR3 loop reads CSARSRGEAFF. In DNA form, the CDR3 reads TGCAGTGCTAGATCCCGGGGGGAAGCTTTCTTT.

The V gene is TRBV11-3, the J gene TRBJ2-3, with no clear D. V was clipped by 5 bases and J by 0 bases, with 12 bases between them. The CDR3 loop spans 15 amino acids. CDR1 SGHNT and CDR2 YENEEA come from the germline V gene. This CDR3 is CASSTGYSSTDTQYF. The CDR3 DNA is TGTGCCAGCAGCACCGGGTACTCAAGCACAGATACGCAGTATTTT.

The V call is TRBV18, the J call TRBJ2-3, with 11 bases fitting TRBD2. CDR1 is KGHSH, CDR2 LQKENI, per germline. There are 15 residues in the CDR3. V was clipped by 6 bases and J by 2 bases; unmatched bases: 4. The CDR3: CASSSSGGPTDTQYF. The CDR3 region has the DNA TGTGCCAGCTCGTCTAGCGGGGGGCCCACAGATACGCAGTATTTT. Together with reference TRBV18 and TRBJ2-3, the CDR3 gives the full variable domain: NAGVMQNPRHLVRRRGQEARLRCSPMKGHSHVYWYRQLPEEGLKFMVYLQKENIIDESGMPKERFSAEFPKEGPSILRIQQVVRGDSAAYFCASSSSGGPTDTQYFGPGTRLTVL.

The V call is TRBV27, the J call TRBJ1-6, with D tentatively TRBD1 (5 bases). Trimming shortened V by 4 bases and J by 6 bases, and 10 bases separated the two germline ends. Germline CDR1 is MNHEY and CDR2 is SMNVEV (reference sequence). The CDR3 has 14 residues. This CDR3 reads CASSYLGPNSPLHF. The CDR3 coding sequence is TGTGCCAGCAGTTATCTGGGGCCTAATTCACCCCTCCACTTT.

V usage is TRBV3-1 (or the pseudogene TRBV3-2) and J usage is TRBJ1-5; D may be TRBD1 (6 bases). Per germline, CDR1 LGHDT and CDR2 YNNKEL (reference sequence). Between the trimmed V and J ends, which lost 0 bases and 9 bases, there was a span of 24 bases. The CDR3 runs 18 residues. The CDR3: CASSQDCRTAWARGPQHF. In DNA, the CDR3 is TGTGCCAGCAGCCAAGATTGCCGGACAGCTTGGGCCAGGGGGCCCCAGCATTTT.

The V call is TRBV5-1, the J call TRBJ2-1; 11 nucleotides agree with TRBD2. Unmatched junction bases numbered 6, after V lost 6 bases and J lost 7 bases. This CDR3 comprises 14 residues. CDR1 and CDR2 (germline): SGHRS, YFSETQ. CDR3 region: CASNLAGGQNEQFF. In nucleotides, the CDR3 is TGCGCCAGCAACTTAGCGGGGGGGCAGAATGAGCAGTTCTTC.

V usage is TRBV30 and J usage is TRBJ1-1, with unresolved D. The CDR3 consists of 10 residues. Germline V gene sequence: CDR1 GTSNPN, CDR2 SVGIG (reference sequence). The germline V and J ends were trimmed by 5 bases and 5 bases, with 6 bases remaining between them. CDR3 residues: CAWGVTEAFF. DNA for the CDR3: TGTGCCTGGGGCGTGACTGAAGCTTTCTTT. The full variable domain, its missing parts supplied by reference TRBV30 and TRBJ1-1, is SQTIHQWPATLVQPVGSPLSLECTVEGTSNPNLYWYRQAAGRGLQLLFYSVGIGQISSEVPQNLSASRPQDRQFILSSKKLLLSDSGFYLCAWGVTEAFFGQGTRLTVV.

The chain carries TRBV7-9 and TRBJ1-5; 9 bases fit TRBD1. V lost 3 bases and J lost 2; bases outside the gene matches: 11. This CDR3 is built from 18 residues. Germline V gene data show CDR1 as SEHNR and CDR2 as FQNEAQ (reference sequence). CDR3 coding DNA: TGTGCCAGCAGCTTGGGGACAGGGCTAGATAGTGGCAATCAGCCCCAGCATTTT. It codes for CASSLGTGLDSGNQPQHF.

The genes are TRBV4-2 and TRBJ1-1; 7 bases are a match to TRBD1. The germline gives CDR1 LGHNA, CDR2 YNFKEQ. This CDR3 has 16 residues. The J segment lost 1 base and the V segment lost 5 bases, leaving 10 bases of the junction unmatched. The CDR3 protein is CASSWTTGTENTEAFF. In DNA, the CDR3 is TGTGCCAGCAGCTGGACGACCGGGACAGAGAACACTGAAGCTTTCTTT.

This sequence joins TRBV10-2 and TRBJ2-7; 8 nucleotides agree with TRBD2. The CDR3 has 14 residues. From germline, CDR1 is WSHSY and CDR2 SAAADI. V lost 3 bases, J lost 6 bases, and 7 bases stayed unmatched. CDR3 DNA sequence: TGCGCCAGCAGTGAAGCGGGGGCGGGGATCGAGCAGTACTTC. Protein sequence: CASSEAGAGIEQYF.

This chain joins TRBV7-8 and TRBJ1-5; possible D gene TRBD1, 5 bases. The CDR3 extends over 19 amino acids. Trimming removed 4 bases from V and 3 bases from J, with 25 bases in between. Germline V lookup: CDR1 SGHVS, CDR2 FQNEAQ. CDR3 sequence: CASSSSPTDRPFINQPQHF. CDR3 bases: TGTGCCAGCAGCTCGTCCCCCACTGACAGACCGTTTATCAATCAGCCCCAGCATTTT.

This rearrangement joins TRBV27 to TRBJ2-1; the D gene is possibly TRBD2 (7 bases). Germline CDR1 is MNHEY and CDR2 is SMNVEV (reference sequence). V lost 7 bases, J lost 4 bases, and 14 bases lay in between. The CDR3 length is 14 residues. CDR3 sequence reads: CASTRGGVYNEQFF. The CDR3 bases are TGTGCCAGCACAAGGGGGGGCGTGTACAATGAGCAGTTCTTC.

The CDR3 region has the DNA TGTGCCAGCAGCGTATCAACCGCCGGGACTGAAGCTTTCTTT. Its translation is CASSVSTAGTEAFF. This chain links TRBV9 with TRBJ1-1, with D hard to call. CDR1 is SGDLS and CDR2 is YYNGEE in the germline V gene. V shed 1 base and J shed 5 bases, with 12 bases lying between them. This CDR3 is 14 amino acids long. Filled out from reference TRBV9 and TRBJ1-1, the complete variable domain reads DSGVTQTPKHLITATGQRVTLRCSPRSGDLSVYWYQQSLDQGLQFLIQYYNGEERAKGNILERFSAQQFPDLHSELNLSSLELGDSALYFCASSVSTAGTEAFFGQGTRLTVV.

The V and J genes are TRBV27 and TRBJ2-2, with TRBD2 as a possible D gene (5 bases). V lost 11 bases and J 4 bases, leaving 11 bases between the germline ends. CDR1 and CDR2 from the germline V gene are MNHEY and SMNVEV (reference sequence). The CDR3 consists of 12 residues. CDR3 DNA: TGTGCCCTGGGGAGTACCACCGGGGAGCTGTTTTTT. This codes for CALGSTTGELFF.

The chain recombines TRBV3-1 (or the pseudogene TRBV3-2) with TRBJ2-5; D remains unclear. CDR1 is LGHDT and CDR2 is YNNKEL in the germline V gene (reference sequence). The V gene lost 3 bases and the J gene lost 3 bases, with 2 bases spanning the gap. This CDR3 is built from 11 residues. CDR3 DNA sequence: TGTGCCAGCAGCCACGAAGAGACCCAGTACTTC. It specifies CASSHEETQYF.

The chain is built from TRBV12-5 and TRBJ1-2; D gene uncertain. Germline values: CDR1 LGHNT, CDR2 FRNRAP. V lost 5 bases and J 0 bases, leaving 10 bases between the germline ends. This CDR3 contains 14 residues. The CDR3 nucleotides read TGTGCTAGTGGTCGAATCGGGACTAACTATGGCTACACCTTC. This encodes CASGRIGTNYGYTF.

This clone was seen a handful of times. The gene calls are TRBV5-1 and TRBJ2-7, with D unresolved. In germline, CDR1 is SGHRS, CDR2 YFSETQ. The CDR3 is 13 residues long. With 0 bases removed from V and 2 bases from J, the gap between germline ends came to 6 bases. The CDR3 nucleotides are TGCGCCAGCAGCTTGGGCCCAGCCTACGAGCAGTACTTC. This encodes CASSLGPAYEQYF.

The J gene is TRBJ1-2, the V gene TRBV5-6; 7 positions match TRBD1. The CDR3 is 14 residues long. The germline V gene has CDR1 SGHDT and CDR2 YYEEEE. The junction had 10 bases not matched to a gene; V was cut back by 4 bases and J by 7 bases. As DNA, the CDR3 is TGTGCCAGCAGCCCGCGGGCCAGGGGGAGTGGCTACACCTTC. It specifies CASSPRARGSGYTF.

The V and J genes are TRBV9 and TRBJ2-1; 10 nucleotides agree with TRBD2. V gave up 4 bases and J gave up 7 bases; unmatched junction bases: 11. This CDR3 has 16 residues. Germline CDR1 SGDLS, CDR2 YYNGEE. The DNA for the CDR3 is TGTGCCAGCAGCACCCATGGGGCTAGCGGGAGAAATGAGCAGTTCTTC. Encoded protein: CASSTHGASGRNEQFF.

The chain carries TRBV30 and TRBJ1-2, with a possible D match to TRBD1 (6 bases). This CDR3 has 11 residues. Trimming took off 5 bases at V and 7 bases at J, with 11 bases between the two ends. The V gene's germline CDR1 is GTSNPN and CDR2 SVGIG (reference sequence). The CDR3 is CAWWTDFGYTF. CDR3 DNA sequence: TGTGCCTGGTGGACAGACTTTGGCTACACCTTC.

V usage is TRBV7-2 and J usage is TRBJ1-5; TRBD1 might be the D (5 bases). V dropped 3 bases and J dropped 7 bases, with 10 bases sitting between them. Germline V gene lookup returns CDR1 SGHTA and CDR2 FQGNSA. This CDR3 is built from 13 residues. DNA of the CDR3: TGTGCCAGCAGCTTCGACAGCTCCCAGCCCCAGCATTTT. Its protein product is CASSFDSSQPQHF.

This clone was observed once. The CDR3 sequence: CASSARDRGLGSGNTIYF. Written as DNA, the CDR3 is TGTGCCAGCAGCGCCCGAGACAGGGGGCTGGGTTCTGGAAACACCATATATTTT. The chain is built from TRBV5-6 and TRBJ1-3; 10 nucleotides line up with TRBD1. J lost 1 base, V lost 4 bases, and 11 bases had no gene match. The germline CDR1 and CDR2 sequences are SGHDT and YYEEEE. The CDR3 is made up of 18 amino acids.

This clone was seen a single time. The chain uses TRBV27 and TRBJ2-7; 9 bases line up with TRBD2. Germline V gives CDR1 MNHEY, CDR2 SMNVEV (reference sequence). The CDR3 runs to 12 residues. CDR3 in amino acids: CASGGRLYEQYF. In DNA form, the CDR3 reads TGTGCGAGCGGGGGGAGGCTCTACGAGCAGTACTTC.

This clone was recorded once. The J gene is TRBJ2-7, the V gene TRBV7-9; TRBD1 matches at 10 bases. The V gene's germline CDR1 is SEHNR and CDR2 FQNEAQ (reference sequence). V trimming: 4 bases; J trimming: 1 base; junction bases outside the gene matches: 4. The CDR3 is made up of 15 amino acids. CDR3 sequence reads: CASSYRDRGSYEQYF. CDR3 DNA sequence: TGTGCCAGCAGCTACCGGGACAGGGGATCCTACGAGCAGTACTTC.

The chain uses TRBV19 and TRBJ1-5; 9 nucleotides agree with TRBD1. The germline V gene has CDR1 LNHDA and CDR2 SQIVND (reference sequence). The V segment lost 4 bases and the J segment 0 bases; nucleotides outside the gene matches: 7. This CDR3 has 17 amino acids. CDR3 region: CASSTGQGLYSNQPQHF. The CDR3 region has the DNA TGTGCCAGTAGTACGGGACAGGGTCTCTATAGCAATCAGCCCCAGCATTTT.

The chain carries TRBV29-1 and TRBJ2-7; 8 nucleotides match TRBD2. Germline CDR1 SQVTM, CDR2 ANQGSEA. This CDR3 spans 12 amino acids. The J segment lost 5 bases and the V segment lost 6 bases, leaving 6 bases of the junction unmatched. CDR3 nucleotides: TGCAGCGTCCTCCGGGGGGGGCACGAGCAGTACTTC. Amino acids: CSVLRGGHEQYF.